The rows below give T cell receptor beta chains drawn from one sample of a study of early T cells in non-severe SARS-CoV-2 infection. MiXCR, applied by TCRdb to the 5' RACE reads, yields one record per CDR3 protein. In the table there are over 35,000 distinct CDR3 sequences, roughly 4.5% of which are singletons. The sample comprised whole blood. The receptors stem from an adult who was a healthcare worker with PCR-confirmed SARS-CoV-2 infection or an uninfected control (not recorded which). The CDR3 runs from the conserved cysteine through the conserved F or W. The order of the fields is D gene, J gene, clone size, V gene, CDR3 protein, CDR3 DNA. The D gene is left open where the match is weak. Clone size, where shown, is once, few, many, or a class for clones that have expanded.

D: -; J: TRBJ2-1; size: many; V: TRBV7-9; CDR3: CASRTTRYRSDEQFF; DNA: TGTGCCAGCAGGACCACTAGGTACCGAAGCGATGAGCAGTTCTTC
D: -; J: TRBJ1-1; size: few; V: TRBV5-6; CDR3: CASTRGTEAFF; DNA: TGTGCCAGTACTAGAGGGACTGAAGCTTTCTTT
D: -; J: TRBJ1-1; size: -; V: TRBV2; CDR3: CASSEQGPPFAEAFF; DNA: TGTGCCAGCAGTGAACAGGGTCCCCCCTTCGCTGAAGCTTTCTTT
D: -; J: TRBJ1-3; size: many; V: TRBV20-1; CDR3: CSAKGVATIYF; DNA: TGCAGTGCCAAAGGGGTGGCCACCATATATTTT
D: -; J: TRBJ1-1; size: once; V: TRBV5-1; CDR3: CASSLSRQVNTEAFF; DNA: TGCGCCAGCAGCTTAAGCCGTCAGGTGAACACTGAAGCTTTCTTT
D: -; J: TRBJ2-5; size: -; V: TRBV2; CDR3: CASSPTNRVEETQYF; DNA: TGTGCCAGCAGCCCCACCAACAGGGTGGAAGAGACCCAGTACTTC
D: -; J: TRBJ1-2; size: medium-sized; V: TRBV21-1; CDR3: CASPGSGGDGYTF; DNA: TGTGCCAGCCCTGGGTCAGGGGGCGATGGCTACACCTTC
D: -; J: TRBJ2-7; size: many; V: TRBV5-4; CDR3: CASSPPGITDEQYF; DNA: TGTGCCAGCAGCCCCCCGGGGATTACGGACGAGCAGTACTTC
D: TRBD2; J: TRBJ2-2; size: few; V: TRBV6-5; CDR3: CASKLAGNTGELFF; DNA: TGTGCCAGCAAACTAGCGGGTAACACCGGGGAGCTGTTTTTT
D: -; J: TRBJ2-7; size: -; V: TRBV3-1; CDR3: CASKRGRGEVRPYEQYF; DNA: TGTGCCAGCAAGCGAGGGCGCGGGGAGGTTAGACCCTACGAGCAGTACTTC
D: -; J: TRBJ2-7; size: many; V: TRBV3-1; CDR3: CASSQGPTASYEQYF; DNA: TGTGCCAGCAGCCAAGGTCCTACCGCTTCCTACGAGCAGTACTTC
D: TRBD1; J: TRBJ1-2; size: many; V: TRBV2; CDR3: CASRSIDRDGYGYTF; DNA: TGTGCCAGCCGGTCGATCGACAGGGATGGCTATGGCTACACCTTC
D: TRBD2; J: TRBJ2-1; size: few; V: TRBV12-3/TRBV12-4; CDR3: CASSTDLLAGEDEQFF; DNA: TGTGCCAGCAGTACAGATCTACTAGCGGGGGAGGATGAGCAGTTCTTC
D: TRBD1; J: TRBJ2-7; size: -; V: TRBV5-6; CDR3: CASSLGDRGFEQYF; DNA: TGTGCCAGCAGCCTTGGGGACAGGGGATTTGAGCAGTACTTC
D: -; J: TRBJ1-2; size: few; V: TRBV5-5; CDR3: CASSLEQNPGYGYTF; DNA: TGTGCCAGCAGCTTGGAGCAGAACCCCGGTTATGGCTACACCTTC
D: -; J: TRBJ1-3; size: many; V: TRBV29-1; CDR3: CSVGRDGNTIYF; DNA: TGCAGCGTTGGACGCGATGGAAACACCATATATTTT
D: TRBD2; J: TRBJ2-1; size: many; V: TRBV10-1; CDR3: CASSDPSGGYNEQFF; DNA: TGCGCCAGCAGTGATCCTAGCGGGGGCTACAATGAGCAGTTCTTC
D: TRBD1; J: TRBJ2-1; size: many; V: TRBV4-1; CDR3: CASSPTGGKGEQFF; DNA: TGCGCCAGCAGCCCAACAGGGGGCAAGGGTGAGCAGTTCTTC
D: -; J: TRBJ1-4; size: many; V: TRBV12-3/TRBV12-4; CDR3: CASTWSSTNEKLFF; DNA: TGTGCCAGCACCTGGTCGTCAACTAATGAAAAACTGTTTTTT
D: TRBD1; J: TRBJ1-5; size: few; V: TRBV7-8; CDR3: CASSRTGTGGNQPQHF; DNA: TGTGCCAGCAGCCGGACTGGGACAGGGGGAAATCAGCCCCAGCATTTT
D: TRBD2; J: TRBJ2-5; size: many; V: TRBV6-2/TRBV6-3; CDR3: CASIDSGGAETQYF; DNA: TGTGCCAGCATCGATAGCGGGGGGGCTGAGACCCAGTACTTC
D: TRBD1; J: TRBJ1-1; size: many; V: TRBV18; CDR3: CASSPQGANTEAFF; DNA: TGTGCCAGCTCACCACAGGGGGCTAACACTGAAGCTTTCTTT
D: -; J: TRBJ2-2; size: few; V: TRBV19; CDR3: CASSSTPRGELFF; DNA: TGTGCCAGTAGTTCTACTCCGAGAGGGGAGCTGTTTTTT
D: TRBD1; J: TRBJ2-1; size: many; V: TRBV6-6; CDR3: CASGTESYNEQFF; DNA: TGTGCCAGCGGGACAGAGAGTTACAATGAGCAGTTCTTC
D: -; J: TRBJ1-1; size: -; V: TRBV7-9; CDR3: CASSAATANTEAFF; DNA: TGTGCCAGCAGCGCGGCAACGGCGAACACTGAAGCTTTCTTT
D: TRBD1; J: TRBJ2-1; size: many; V: TRBV11-2; CDR3: CASSLEAGGQFF; DNA: TGTGCCAGCAGCTTAGAAGCAGGGGGGCAGTTCTTC
D: TRBD2; J: TRBJ2-1; size: many; V: TRBV11-2; CDR3: CASSFGTSEGEQFF; DNA: TGTGCCAGCAGCTTCGGGACTAGCGAGGGTGAGCAGTTCTTC
D: -; J: TRBJ2-2; size: many; V: TRBV7-6; CDR3: CASSSSSTGELFF; DNA: TGTGCCAGCAGCTCGTCTAGCACCGGGGAGCTGTTTTTT
D: -; J: TRBJ2-1; size: -; V: TRBV3-1; CDR3: CASSQVGRNEQFF; DNA: TGTGCCAGCAGCCAAGTAGGTCGGAATGAGCAGTTCTTC
D: TRBD1; J: TRBJ2-7; size: many; V: TRBV6-6; CDR3: CASGQGAGEQYF; DNA: TGTGCCAGCGGACAGGGGGCAGGGGAGCAGTACTTC
D: -; J: TRBJ2-1; size: -; V: TRBV2; CDR3: CASSEALGQFF; DNA: TGTGCCAGCAGTGAAGCGCTCGGACAGTTCTTC
D: TRBD1; J: TRBJ2-2; size: many; V: TRBV3-1; CDR3: CASSPRTGTGELFF; DNA: TGTGCCAGCAGCCCCAGGACAGGCACCGGGGAGCTGTTTTTT
D: -; J: TRBJ1-1; size: many; V: TRBV12-5; CDR3: CASGLSSLLWKAFF; DNA: TGTGCTAGTGGTTTGTCCTCCCTACTTTGGAAAGCTTTCTTT
D: TRBD2; J: TRBJ2-3; size: many; V: TRBV7-9; CDR3: CASSLALGGAGVGRTDTQYF; DNA: TGTGCCAGCAGCTTAGCCCTAGGAGGGGCGGGGGTAGGCCGCACAGATACGCAGTATTTT
D: TRBD1; J: TRBJ1-1; size: many; V: TRBV12-3/TRBV12-4; CDR3: CASSFGTGRTEAFF; DNA: TGTGCCAGCAGTTTTGGGACAGGGCGGACTGAAGCTTTCTTT
D: -; J: TRBJ1-4; size: many; V: TRBV11-2; CDR3: CASSFGGNEKLFF; DNA: TGTGCCAGCAGTTTCGGGGGGAATGAAAAACTGTTTTTT
D: TRBD1; J: TRBJ2-7; size: many; V: TRBV29-1; CDR3: CSVYGTGMFEQYF; DNA: TGCAGCGTGTATGGGACAGGGATGTTCGAGCAGTACTTC
D: -; J: TRBJ1-3; size: many; V: TRBV18; CDR3: CASSLIGIDGNTIYF; DNA: TGTGCCAGCTCACTGATAGGAATCGACGGAAACACCATATATTTT
D: -; J: TRBJ2-3; size: -; V: TRBV5-1; CDR3: CASRRTTGARTDTQYF; DNA: TGCGCCAGCAGGCGGACCACGGGGGCCCGCACAGATACGCAGTATTTT
D: -; J: TRBJ2-2; size: many; V: TRBV29-1; CDR3: CSVATVGPGELFF; DNA: TGCAGCGTTGCGACGGTTGGACCCGGGGAGCTGTTTTTT
D: TRBD2; J: TRBJ2-3; size: many; V: TRBV27; CDR3: CASLPGSGGLRTDTQYF; DNA: TGTGCCAGCCTCCCTGGTAGCGGGGGGCTTCGGACGGATACGCAGTATTTT
D: -; J: TRBJ2-2; size: many; V: TRBV15; CDR3: CATSGGLNTGELFF; DNA: TGTGCCACCAGCGGGGGCCTGAACACCGGGGAGCTGTTTTTT
D: -; J: TRBJ2-5; size: many; V: TRBV5-4; CDR3: CASSLAGVKGETQYF; DNA: TGTGCCAGCAGCTTGGCGGGGGTAAAGGGGGAGACCCAGTACTTC
D: TRBD1; J: TRBJ1-4; size: many; V: TRBV4-1; CDR3: CASSRATGPNEKLFF; DNA: TGCGCCAGCAGCCGAGCGACAGGGCCTAATGAAAAACTGTTTTTT
D: -; J: TRBJ1-2; size: many; V: TRBV12-3/TRBV12-4; CDR3: CASSSFRGFYGYTF; DNA: TGTGCCAGCAGTTCCTTCAGGGGCTTCTATGGCTACACCTTC
D: -; J: TRBJ1-2; size: few; V: TRBV3-1; CDR3: CASSRKEPPGGYTF; DNA: TGTGCCAGCAGCCGAAAGGAGCCGCCCGGGGGCTACACCTTC
D: -; J: TRBJ2-1; size: many; V: TRBV6-5; CDR3: CASSYSKGGSYNEQFF; DNA: TGTGCCAGCAGTTACTCGAAAGGAGGCTCCTACAATGAGCAGTTCTTC
D: -; J: TRBJ2-7; size: many; V: TRBV15; CDR3: CATSRDRGTRLHEQYF; DNA: TGTGCCACCAGCAGAGATCGGGGAACTAGGCTGCACGAGCAGTACTTC
D: -; J: TRBJ2-3; size: many; V: TRBV3-2; CDR3: CASSQGLTTDTQYF; DNA: TGTGCCAGCAGCCAAGGACTAACCACAGATACGCAGTATTTT
D: TRBD2; J: TRBJ2-2; size: many; V: TRBV6-1; CDR3: CASNHGTTTGELFF; DNA: TGTGCCAGCAATCACGGGACTACGACCGGGGAGCTGTTTTTT
D: TRBD1; J: TRBJ2-7; size: many; V: TRBV11-2; CDR3: CASSPWGTGSHEQYF; DNA: TGTGCCAGCAGCCCTTGGGGGACAGGGTCCCACGAGCAGTACTTC
D: TRBD1; J: TRBJ2-7; size: many; V: TRBV7-9; CDR3: CASSLAGDSFTYEQYF; DNA: TGTGCCAGCAGCTTAGCCGGGGACAGTTTCACCTACGAGCAGTACTTC